This T cell receptor (beta chain) came from a study of T cells in localized non-small cell lung cancer. Study-wide results and limits: Adjacent lung had a median roughly 61 of the 100 largest tumor clones. Owing to sequencing of a solitary tumor region, heterogeneity cannot be discounted. Uninvolved adjacent lung showed higher T cell clonality than tumor.

On this clone: What it binds is not known.

Germline V lookup: CDR1 MDHEN, CDR2 SYDVKM. The CDR3 has 14 amino acids. V was trimmed by 10 bases and J by 2 bases, leaving 14 bases between them. Sequencing was performed with immunoSEQ multiplex PCR; in TCRdb, only in-frame clones are kept and a portion is missing. The sample has about 82,000 clones, about three quarters seen once. Here the sequenced sample was PBMCs, taken before any cancer treatment. The gene calls are TRBV28 and TRBJ2-2; D is possibly TRBD2 (6 bases). This clonotype was sampled from a man aged 35 to 69 with stage II squamous cell lung carcinoma. As DNA, the CDR3 is TGTGCCACTAGAAGGAGGGGAAACACCGGGGAGCTGTTTTTT. This sequence encodes CATRRRGNTGELFF.